Shown below are 15 T cell receptor beta chains from a single sample sequenced in a study of blood T cell repertoires in COVID-19. The table came from immunoSEQ multiplex PCR; TCRdb's copy has only in-frame clones and leaves some out. This table holds about 300,000 clones, 70% to 90% found once. Sequenced: peripheral blood. The receptors stem from a man between 65 and 79 years old with acute or convalescent COVID-19.

This chain joins TRBV28 and TRBJ1-5; tentative D call: TRBD1 (5 bases). Between the trimmed V and J ends, which lost 1 base and 3 bases, there was a span of 7 bases. The CDR3 totals 14 residues. The germline V gene encodes CDR1 MDHEN and CDR2 SYDVKM. This CDR3 is CASSLSGYNQPQHF. In nucleotides, the CDR3 is TGTGCCAGCAGTTTATCAGGGTACAATCAGCCCCAGCATTTT.

This clone was recorded only once. The chain combines TRBV15 with TRBJ1-6; TRBD1 matches at 10 bases. Germline V gives CDR1 LNHNV, CDR2 YYDKDF (reference sequence). V trimming: 2 bases; J trimming: 8 bases; junction bases outside the gene matches: 6. The CDR3 has 16 residues. Written as DNA, the CDR3 is TGTGCCACCAGCAGACGACAGGGGGCGATTGATTCACCCCTCCACTTT. It encodes CATSRRQGAIDSPLHF.

CDR3 residues: CASSVAPTGRDSPLHF. The CDR3 DNA is TGTGCCAGCAGCGTAGCTCCGACAGGAAGGGACTCACCCCTCCACTTT. J is TRBJ1-6 and V is TRBV9, with D possibly TRBD1 on 6 matching bases. The germline V and J ends were trimmed by 0 bases and 10 bases, with 17 bases remaining between them. Germline values: CDR1 SGDLS, CDR2 YYNGEE. This CDR3 is 16 amino acids long.

The genes are TRBV5-6 and TRBJ2-3; 7 bases fit TRBD1. CDR3 length equals 14 residues. Germline V gives CDR1 SGHDT, CDR2 YYEEEE. With 4 bases clipped from V and 4 bases from J, the junction kept 6 bases outside the gene matches. CDR3 residues: CASSPRTGADTQYF. The CDR3 nucleotides read TGTGCCAGCAGCCCACGGACAGGTGCAGATACGCAGTATTTT.

This chain joins TRBV5-1 and TRBJ2-3; 9 nucleotides agree with TRBD1. The V gene's germline CDR1 is SGHRS and CDR2 YFSETQ. J lost 4 bases, V lost 3 bases, and 6 bases had no gene match. The CDR3 runs 15 residues. In nucleotides, the CDR3 is TGCGCCAGCAGCTGGAGGACAGGGGCGTCAGATACGCAGTATTTT. Protein sequence: CASSWRTGASDTQYF.

This chain uses TRBV15 with TRBJ1-4; D may be TRBD1 (5 bases). Germline values: CDR1 LNHNV, CDR2 YYDKDF (reference sequence). The V gene lost 1 base and the J gene lost 7 bases, with 13 bases spanning the gap. CDR3 size: 15 residues. The CDR3 coding sequence is TGTGCCACCAGCAGAGGGGGGGGGACTCGTGAAAAACTGTTTTTT. This encodes CATSRGGGTREKLFF. Based on the CDR3 plus reference TRBV15 and TRBJ1-4, the full variable domain is DAMVIQNPRYQVTQFGKPVTLSCSQTLNHNVMYWYQQKSSQAPKLLFHYYDKDFNNEADTPDNFQSRRPNTSFCFLDIRSPGLGDTAMYLCATSRGGGTREKLFFGSGTQLSVL.

The chain employs TRBV5-5 and TRBJ1-2, with D unclear. This CDR3 contains 13 residues. Germline V gene sequence: CDR1 SGHKS, CDR2 YYEKEE (reference sequence). V dropped 2 bases and J dropped 2 bases, with 7 bases sitting between them. CDR3 sequence: CASSFGTNYGYTF. The CDR3 DNA reads as TGTGCCAGCAGCTTTGGCACGAACTATGGCTACACCTTC.

V gene TRBV19 combines with J gene TRBJ1-2; 7 bases are shared with TRBD1. Germline-derived CDR1 and CDR2 are LNHDA and SQIVND (reference sequence). The junction had 2 bases not matched to a gene; V was cut back by 5 bases and J by 5 bases. The CDR3 loop spans 12 amino acids. CDR3 amino acids: CASSAGQYGYTF. In DNA, the CDR3 is TGTGCCAGTAGTGCGGGACAGTATGGCTACACCTTC.

V gene TRBV5-5 combines with J gene TRBJ1-4, with D unclear. Germline assignment: CDR1 SGHKS and CDR2 YYEKEE (reference sequence). CDR3 length equals 15 residues. The V gene lost 6 bases and the J gene lost 5 bases, with 17 bases spanning the gap. CDR3 amino acids: CASTVLVVANEKLFF. The CDR3 nucleotides are TGTGCCAGCACCGTCTTAGTGGTCGCGAATGAAAAACTGTTTTTT.

This chain connects TRBV5-1 to TRBJ2-3; no clear D gene. Looked up from germline, CDR1 is SGHRS and CDR2 is YFSETQ. V lost 0 bases, J lost 4 bases, and 6 bases lay in between. The CDR3 length is 13 residues. The CDR3 reads CASSLAGADTQYF. The CDR3 DNA sequence: TGCGCCAGCAGCTTGGCCGGAGCAGATACGCAGTATTTT.

This clone was recorded only once. This rearrangement joins TRBV5-1 to TRBJ1-3, with 7 positions matching TRBD1. Germline V lookup: CDR1 SGHRS, CDR2 YFSETQ. The CDR3 length is 17 residues. With V trimmed by 3 bases and J by 2 bases, 11 bases remained unmatched. The CDR3, as DNA: TGCGCCAGCAGCTCTATGACTTTGACAGGGCCTGGAAACACCATATATTTT. Translation gives CASSSMTLTGPGNTIYF.

The chain links TRBV6-5 to TRBJ2-5, with a weak D call TRBD1 (6 bases). The CDR3 has 14 amino acids. CDR1 and CDR2 from the germline V gene are MNHEY and SVGAGI. The V end was cut by 5 bases, the J end by 4 bases, with 14 bases between. The CDR3 spells CASSNRERGETQYF. CDR3 sequence (DNA): TGTGCCAGCAGTAACAGGGAAAGGGGAGAGACCCAGTACTTC.

This clone appeared a single time. This rearrangement joins TRBV10-3 to TRBJ1-3; 9 bases map to TRBD1. V shed 5 bases, J shed 4 bases, and the junction held 6 bases outside the gene matches. Germline V gene sequence: CDR1 ENHRY, CDR2 SYGVKD. CDR3 length equals 15 residues. The CDR3 loop reads CAISPGDRVGNTIYF. CDR3 sequence (DNA): TGTGCCATCAGTCCGGGGGACAGGGTGGGAAACACCATATATTTT.

The rearrangement links TRBV4-3 to TRBJ2-3; D possibly corresponds to TRBD2 (6 bases). V lost 0 bases to trimming and J lost 6 bases, with 22 bases between them. The germline V gene has CDR1 LGHNA and CDR2 YSLEER. The CDR3 is 18 amino acids. Here the CDR3 DNA reads TGCGCCAGCAGCCAAGAATTGGGAGGCGTCGGCCCAAGCGATACGCAGTATTTT. As protein: CASSQELGGVGPSDTQYF.

V usage is TRBV7-9 and J usage is TRBJ1-1, with a weak D call TRBD1 (5 bases). Trimming cost V 4 bases and J 3 bases, with 12 bases left between them. The CDR3 has 14 residues. CDR1 is SEHNR, CDR2 FQNEAQ, per germline (reference sequence). CDR3 sequence: CASSWAGRDTEAFF. CDR3 in DNA: TGTGCCAGCAGCTGGGCAGGGAGGGACACTGAAGCTTTCTTT.